This paragraph covers one TCR beta chain sequence. The sample is drawn from a study of Graves' ophthalmopathy and Graves' hyperthyroidism. Trimming removed 1 base from V and 9 bases from J, with 15 bases in between. This CDR3 comprises 14 residues. Germline CDR1 reads SGHTA; CDR2 reads FQGNSA. Diagnosis was based on clinical symptoms, serum thyroxine, TRAb, thyroid ultrasound and orbital computed tomography. Researchers took RNA transcripts and amplified TCR beta CDR3 regions from them. HTBI-primed RT-PCR formed the first round, and a multiplex PCR formed the second. TCRdb called the multiplex PCR reads again in MiXCR, with one record for every CDR3 protein. The table has over a million distinct CDR3 sequences, 35% to 40% seen once; the top ten hold 11%.

The chain combines TRBV7-2 with TRBJ2-5; tentatively, D is TRBD2 (6 bases). Sequencing was carried out using peripheral blood or thyroid tissue (not recorded which). The clonotype comes from an adult man with Graves' hyperthyroidism. This chain's CDR3 is CASSLVEGSQPQYF. CDR3 nucleotide sequence: TGTGCCAGCAGCTTAGTGGAGGGAAGTCAGCCCCAGTACTTC.